Each of the 19 T cell receptor beta chains below was sequenced from the same sample in a study of OX40 agonist ivuxolimab in advanced cancers. Profiled with immunoSEQ multiplex PCR; TCRdb holds only in-frame clones, not every one. The sample lists approximately 76,000 clones, approximately 83% occurring once. The sample was CD4+ or CD8+ T cells sorted from blood, taken in a trial of the OX40 agonist ivuxolimab. Every receptor here comes from an adult with an advanced solid tumor such as melanoma, head and neck, liver or kidney cancer.

The V and J genes are TRBV5-1 and TRBJ2-3; 7 bases fit TRBD2. The CDR3 is made up of 16 amino acids. The germline V gene has CDR1 SGHRS and CDR2 YFSETQ. V gave up 4 bases and J gave up 4 bases; unmatched junction bases: 12. The CDR3: CASSTAGGGSPDTQYF. The CDR3 DNA is TGCGCCAGCAGCACCGCCGGGGGAGGGAGCCCAGATACGCAGTATTTT.

This rearrangement joins TRBV6-5 to TRBJ1-2; tentatively, D is TRBD1 (5 bases). The V gene lost 2 bases and the J gene lost 7 bases, with 14 bases spanning the gap. Germline values: CDR1 MNHEY, CDR2 SVGAGI. The length of the CDR3 is 14 residues. The DNA of the CDR3 is TGTGCCAGCAGTTACACCCCACGAAGGGGTGGCTACACCTTC. This codes for CASSYTPRRGGYTF.

The chain has TRBV6-1 and TRBJ1-2; the D gene is possibly TRBD1 (6 bases). The V gene lost 7 bases and the J gene lost 7 bases, with 22 bases spanning the gap. This CDR3 is 15 amino acids long. From germline, CDR1 is MNHNS and CDR2 SASEGT. DNA for the CDR3: TGTGCCAGCAATGGGGGGCCCAGAGGGGAATCTGGCTACACCTTC. Protein sequence: CASNGGPRGESGYTF.

The genes are TRBV6-1 and TRBJ2-2; 7 bases fit TRBD1. CDR1 and CDR2 (germline): MNHNS, SASEGT. V was clipped by 7 bases and J by 2 bases; unmatched bases: 4. The CDR3 consists of 14 residues. CDR3 sequence reads: CASTGQVNTGELFF. The CDR3 nucleotides read TGTGCCAGCACTGGACAGGTTAACACCGGGGAGCTGTTTTTT.

The chain employs TRBV7-6 and TRBJ1-5; the D is unclear. Germline assignment: CDR1 SGHVS and CDR2 FNYEAQ. The CDR3 consists of 16 residues. Trimming shortened V by 2 bases and J by 2 bases, and 13 bases separated the two germline ends. CDR3 nucleotide sequence: TGTGCCAGCAGCTTACAGAGACCATCGGGCAATCAGCCCCAGCATTTT. The encoded protein is CASSLQRPSGNQPQHF.

The genes are TRBV19 and TRBJ1-6; D is possibly TRBD1 (6 bases). The CDR3 is 16 amino acids. V was shortened by 3 bases and J by 5 bases, with 14 bases between the two germline ends. Germline CDR1 is LNHDA and CDR2 is SQIVND (reference sequence). The CDR3 region has the DNA TGTGCCAGTAGTATTGGCACAGGGAAGAATAATTCACCCCTCCACTTT. Its translation: CASSIGTGKNNSPLHF.

As to this clone: The junction differs from germline at one of its ends, possibly a read error. The chain links TRBV7-9 to TRBJ2-1, with D hard to call. The CDR3 is 16 amino acids. Germline V gene data show CDR1 as SEHNR and CDR2 as FQNEAQ (reference sequence). The CDR3 nucleotides are TGTGCCAGCAGCTACGCCATCCAGAGCTCCTACAATGGGCAGTTCTTC. This codes for CASSYAIQSSYNGQFF. Supplemented by reference TRBV7-9 and TRBJ2-1, the full variable domain reads DTGVSQNPRHKITKRGQNVTFRCDPISEHNRLYWYRQTLGQGPEFLTYFQNEAQLEKSRLLSDRFSAERPKGSFSTLEIQRTEQGDSAMYLCASSYAIQSSYNGQFFGPGTRLTVL.

On this clone itself: Other DNA sequences from this sample encode an identical CDR3 as well. The rearrangement links TRBV19 to TRBJ1-2; D is uncertain. The CDR3 loop spans 16 amino acids. The V end lost 0 bases, the J end lost 1 base, and 12 bases lay between the germline ends. Germline V gene data show CDR1 as LNHDA and CDR2 as SQIVND (reference sequence). The CDR3 reads CASSIDRRIVNYGYTF. CDR3 DNA: TGTGCCAGTAGTATAGATAGGAGAATTGTTAACTATGGCTACACCTTC.

This rearrangement joins TRBV11-2 to TRBJ1-1; the D gene is possibly TRBD1 (6 bases). Germline V gene lookup returns CDR1 SGHAT and CDR2 FQNNGV. CDR3 length: 16 amino acids. Trimming stripped 6 bases from V and 2 bases from J, with 19 bases between. The CDR3 DNA reads TGTGCCAGCAGTCTAGGGACATCAAATATAAACACTGAAGCTTTCTTT. This encodes CASSLGTSNINTEAFF.

The V and J genes are TRBV11-3 and TRBJ1-3; D is unresolved. The germline CDR1 and CDR2 sequences are SGHNT and YENEEA. This CDR3 has 12 amino acids. Trimming took 3 bases from V and 4 from J, leaving 4 bases between them. The DNA of the CDR3 is TGTGCCAGCAGCTTCGGGGGAAACACCATATATTTT. This gives the protein CASSFGGNTIYF.

The sample holds one count of this clone. V and J are TRBV5-1 and TRBJ2-1, with TRBD2 identical over 15 bases. The CDR3 consists of 15 residues. Germline CDR1 is SGHRS and CDR2 is YFSETQ. Trimming took 3 bases from V and 7 from J; bases not matched to a gene: 2. DNA for the CDR3: TGCGCCAGCAGCTCGGGACTAGCGGGAGGAAATGAGCAGTTCTTC. This gives the protein CASSSGLAGGNEQFF.

Comment on this clone: An end of the junction differs from the germline gene, which may be a read error. The V gene is TRBV7-9, the J gene TRBJ2-4, with a possible D match to TRBD2 (6 bases). Germline V gives CDR1 SEHNR, CDR2 FQNEAQ (reference sequence). The CDR3 is made up of 15 amino acids. The CDR3 reads CASSQDRDSLNIQYF. In DNA form, the CDR3 reads TGCGCCAGCAGCCAAGATCGGGACTCCCTGAACATTCAGTACTTC. Complete variable domain (other parts from reference TRBV7-9 and TRBJ2-4): DTGVSQNPRHKITKRGQNVTFRCDPISEHNRLYWYRQTLGQGPEFLTYFQNEAQLEKSRLLSDRFSAERPKGSFSTLEIQRTEQGDSAMYLCASSQDRDSLNIQYFGAGTRLSVL.

The chain recombines TRBV7-9 with TRBJ1-2; 7 nucleotides match TRBD1. The CDR3 totals 14 residues. Germline V gene data show CDR1 as SEHNR and CDR2 as FQNEAQ (reference sequence). Trimming removed 5 bases from V and 4 bases from J; junction bases left unmatched: 7. CDR3 DNA: TGTGCCAGCAGCAGTATCCGGGACAGCTATGGCTACACCTTC. The encoded protein is CASSSIRDSYGYTF.

This chain joins TRBV9 and TRBJ1-5, with D tentatively TRBD1 (5 bases). Trimming cost V 0 bases and J 5 bases, with 18 bases left between them. Germline V gene lookup returns CDR1 SGDLS and CDR2 YYNGEE. This CDR3 has 17 amino acids. CDR3 amino acids: CASSVGAGGGAHQPQHF. CDR3 sequence (DNA): TGTGCCAGCAGCGTAGGGGCCGGGGGGGGAGCTCATCAGCCCCAGCATTTT.

The rearrangement links TRBV30 to TRBJ1-3; TRBD1 might be the D (5 bases). CDR3 length: 15 amino acids. Germline values: CDR1 GTSNPN, CDR2 SVGIG (reference sequence). Deletions cut 2 bases from V and 2 bases from J, with 13 bases between. CDR3 residues: CAWSPLGATGNTIYF. The CDR3 DNA sequence: TGTGCCTGGAGTCCCTTAGGGGCGACTGGAAACACCATATATTTT.

The chain carries TRBV7-3 and TRBJ2-1; D ambiguous. Trimming removed 1 base from V and 1 base from J, with 8 bases in between. The V gene's germline CDR1 is SGHTA and CDR2 FQGTGA. The CDR3 extends over 15 amino acids. The CDR3 region has the DNA TGTGCCAGCAGCTTAAATTCGCGTTCCTACAATGAGCAGTTCTTC. Encoded protein: CASSLNSRSYNEQFF.

The chain employs TRBV4-1 and TRBJ2-7; 7 positions agree with TRBD1. Losses at the gene ends were 0 bases for V and 2 bases for J; bases not matched to a gene: 4. Per germline, CDR1 MGHRA and CDR2 YSYEKL. The CDR3 runs 15 residues. The CDR3 here is CASSQERQGAYEQYF. In DNA form, the CDR3 reads TGCGCCAGCAGCCAAGAAAGACAGGGAGCCTACGAGCAGTACTTC.

The chain has TRBV6-4 and TRBJ2-1; tentative D call: TRBD2 (6 bases). The ends were cut back, 0 bases at V and 7 bases at J, with 13 bases in the middle. Germline CDR1 reads MRHNA; CDR2 reads SNTAGT. This CDR3 is built from 15 residues. The CDR3 DNA follows: TGTGCCAGCAGTGACTCCGGGGGTACCGGAAATGAGCAGTTCTTC. Translated, it gives CASSDSGGTGNEQFF.

The chain is built from TRBV7-2 and TRBJ2-3; D may be TRBD2 (7 bases). This CDR3 is built from 15 residues. Germline V gives CDR1 SGHTA, CDR2 FQGNSA. Between the trimmed V and J ends, which lost 4 bases and 3 bases, there was a span of 14 bases. The CDR3: CASSSRGGSTDTQYF. The DNA for the CDR3 is TGTGCCAGCAGCTCCAGGGGCGGGAGTACAGATACGCAGTATTTT.